This T cell receptor (beta chain) was sequenced in a study of blood T cell repertoires in COVID-19. Across the study: The origin of the acute and convalescent COVID-19 samples was the United States, Italy and Spain.

Authors' analysis steps: Reference gene primer amplification gave nucleated cell count estimates. The protocol was immunoSEQ multiplex PCR, while the TCRdb copy is restricted to in-frame clones and leaves out a portion. The DNA gave D and trimming, while V, J and clone size come from that table. The sample records some 36,000 clones, 90% to 95% being singletons. Germline CDR1 reads LGHDT; CDR2 reads YNNKEL (reference sequence). V was cut by 6 bases and J by 4 bases, with 15 bases left in between. This CDR3 has 15 residues. The V and J genes are TRBV3-1 (or the pseudogene TRBV3-2) and TRBJ2-2; possibly TRBD2 for D (6 bases). This TCR derives from a man in his 60s with active or convalescent COVID-19. Sequencing was done on a sample of peripheral blood. The CDR3 DNA follows: TGTGCCAGCAGAGGAGGTCTAGCGAGCACCGGGGAGCTGTTTTTT. This translates into CASRGGLASTGELFF.